This TCR beta chain was identified during a study of T cell responses to AZD1222 COVID-19 vaccine. Clones were sequenced by immunoSEQ multiplex PCR, and TCRdb holds only the in-frame ones, with some missing. The sample records tens of thousands of clones, more than 80% being singletons. Germline CDR1 and CDR2: SNHLY and FYNNEI. Trimming left V 4 bases short and J 2 bases short, with 5 bases between. This CDR3 is built from 12 residues. Notes on this clone: What it binds is unknown.

Whole-study findings and limits: Receipt of two AZD1222 doses was followed by a rise in Spike-specific TCR breadth and depth.

The sample was peripheral blood, taken 28 days after the second AZD1222 dose. This receptor was taken from an adult who received the AZD1222 COVID-19 vaccine. This sequence joins TRBV2 and TRBJ1-2; no definite D call. The CDR3 region is CASSAQNYGYTF. CDR3 DNA: TGTGCCAGCAGTGCACAGAACTATGGCTACACCTTC.